Shown below are 4 T cell receptor beta chains from a single sample sequenced in a study of blood T cells in healthy people across ages. A sample-barcoded 5' primer and a J-beta primer mix were used in a second PCR of about 7 to 11 cycles. TCRdb fed the 5' RACE reads into MiXCR, producing one record per CDR3 protein. This table holds around 710,000 distinct CDR3 sequences, roughly 41% found once. Source material: blood. The source of these receptors is an older woman in good health.

V and J are TRBV20-1 and TRBJ2-4, with a possible D match to TRBD1 (6 bases). Trimming removed 6 bases at V and 13 bases at J, with 19 bases between. The V gene's germline CDR1 is DFQATT and CDR2 SNEGSKA (reference sequence). The CDR3 sequence is 12 residues long. CDR3 residues: CSASRDNNEQYF. The CDR3 DNA sequence: TGCAGTGCATCCCGGGACAACAATGAGCAGTACTTC.

To note about this clonotype: Since a much larger clone is just one base distant, this may be a read error. The V call is TRBV11-2, the J call TRBJ2-7; 8 nucleotides align to TRBD2. Germline trimming cut 5 bases from V and 7 bases from J; bases unmatched to any gene: 13. CDR3 size: 15 residues. Germline CDR1 and CDR2: SGHAT and FQNNGV. The CDR3 DNA follows: TGTGCCAGCAGCGCCGGCACTAGCGGTTACAATGAGCAGTACTTC. It encodes CASSAGTSGYNEQYF.

The chain combines TRBV19 with TRBJ2-1; 7 bases fit TRBD1. The V and J ends lost 9 bases and 8 bases, in that order; junction bases with no gene match: 22. In germline, CDR1 is LNHDA, CDR2 SQIVND (reference sequence). CDR3 length: 17 residues. CDR3 nucleotides: TGTGCCAGCCGACCCCGATGGAACAGGGGAACCCACGATGAGCAGTTCTTC. Residues: CASRPRWNRGTHDEQFF.

At least ten counts were recorded for this clonotype. The chain uses TRBV3-1 and TRBJ2-3, with D possibly TRBD1 on 6 matching bases. Trimming cost V 0 bases and J 3 bases, with 13 bases left between them. The CDR3 runs 16 residues. The germline gives CDR1 LGHDT, CDR2 YNNKEL (reference sequence). CDR3 DNA: TGTGCCAGCAGCCAAGATCTGGGGGCGAGAACAGATACGCAGTATTTT. Translation gives CASSQDLGARTDTQYF.